This entry lists 27 T cell receptor beta chains sequenced from one sample in a study of spatial heterogeneity in lung cancer. TCRdb passed the 5' RACE reads through MiXCR, listing each CDR3 protein once. Here the sample spans approximately 44,000 distinct CDR3 sequences, 12% to 15% being singletons. The time point is: sample taken at primary tumor resection. Without sorting, whole RNA was sequenced from tumor, nontumor lung or frozen PBMC. The sequencing used PBMCs, collected at surgery. The receptors were sampled from a male donor with early-stage non-small cell lung cancer.

This clonotype showed up just once. The chain employs TRBV7-8 and TRBJ2-2; perhaps TRBD2 as D (6 bases). The CDR3 totals 15 residues. CDR1 is SGHVS, CDR2 FQNEAQ, per germline. V was shortened by 4 bases and J by 4 bases, with 13 bases between the two germline ends. CDR3 coding DNA: TGTGCCAGCAGCTCGAGACTAGTCGGCACCGGGGAGCTGTTTTTT. Its translation is CASSSRLVGTGELFF. Filled out from reference TRBV7-8 and TRBJ2-2, the complete variable domain reads GAGVSQSPRYKVAKRGQDVALRCDPISGHVSLFWYQQALGQGPEFLTYFQNEAQLDKSGLPSDRFFAERPEGSVSTLKIQRTQQEDSAVYLCASSSRLVGTGELFFGEGSRLTVL.

This clonotype showed up just a few times. For the CDR3, the DNA is TGTGCCAGCAGTGACTCGAGTCGGGCAGGGGAAGGGTTCACTGAAGCTTTCTTT. It is translated as CASSDSSRAGEGFTEAFF. The J gene is TRBJ1-1, the V gene TRBV6-4; tentative D call: TRBD1 (6 bases). CDR3 length: 18 amino acids. Trimming removed 0 bases at V and 4 bases at J, with 21 bases between. Germline V gives CDR1 MRHNA, CDR2 SNTAGT.

This clonotype has more than one count but fewer than ten. The chain employs TRBV4-3 and TRBJ2-7; maybe TRBD1 (5 bases). The CDR3 sequence is 15 residues long. The V end lost 0 bases, the J end lost 3 bases, and 12 bases lay between the germline ends. In germline, CDR1 is LGHNA, CDR2 YSLEER. CDR3 nucleotides: TGCGCCAGCAGCCAAGATCAGCAGGGAAACTACGAGCAGTACTTC. It encodes CASSQDQQGNYEQYF.

This clonotype was seen a few times. The genes are TRBV5-1 and TRBJ2-2; D not certain. Germline V lookup: CDR1 SGHRS, CDR2 YFSETQ. CDR3 length: 15 amino acids. The germline V and J ends were trimmed by 3 bases and 0 bases, with 9 bases remaining between them. CDR3 nucleotides: TGCGCCAGCAGCTACGGAGACGCGAACACCGGGGAGCTGTTTTTT. This sequence encodes CASSYGDANTGELFF.

This clonotype was observed at least ten times. The chain couples TRBV4-3 to TRBJ2-1, with TRBD2 identical over 7 bases. The CDR3 totals 14 residues. J was trimmed by 4 bases and V by 4 bases; bases with no gene match: 4. Germline V CDR1 and CDR2: LGHNA, YSLEER. CDR3 nucleotides: TGCGCCAGCAGCCCGGGGGGAGGATACAATGAGCAGTTCTTC. Translated, it gives CASSPGGGYNEQFF.

The V and J genes are TRBV4-3 and TRBJ1-6; tentatively, D is TRBD1 (5 bases). Germline loops: CDR1 LGHNA, CDR2 YSLEER. The CDR3 spans 17 residues. Trimming took 1 base from V and 5 from J, leaving 15 bases between them. Here the CDR3 DNA reads TGCGCCAGCAGCCAAGCTCTCGCCGGGGGGGATAATTCACCCCTCCACTTT. Protein product: CASSQALAGGDNSPLHF.

This chain joins TRBV6-1 and TRBJ1-3, with a tentative D call TRBD1 (5 bases). The CDR3 loop spans 15 amino acids. Looked up from germline, CDR1 is MNHNS and CDR2 is SASEGT. The V gene lost 2 bases and the J gene lost 0 bases, with 8 bases spanning the gap. For the CDR3, the DNA is TGTGCCAGCAGTGAACAGGGCAACTCTGGAAACACCATATATTTT. Translated, it gives CASSEQGNSGNTIYF.

The gene calls are TRBV4-1 and TRBJ1-2; a possible D gene is TRBD1 (6 bases). The CDR3 has 16 residues. V lost 0 bases and J 8 bases, leaving 19 bases between the germline ends. Per germline, CDR1 MGHRA and CDR2 YSYEKL. As DNA, the CDR3 is TGCGCCAGCAGCCAAGAGGAGACAGGAGCGGCCTGGGGCTACACCTTC. Translating it yields CASSQEETGAAWGYTF.

This clonotype was counted many times. The rearrangement uses TRBV28 and TRBJ1-2; D gene ambiguous. Germline loops: CDR1 MDHEN, CDR2 SYDVKM. The CDR3 is made up of 13 amino acids. The V end was cut by 6 bases, the J end by 8 bases, with 16 bases between. CDR3 protein: CASRMAPDFGYTF. DNA of the CDR3: TGTGCCAGCAGAATGGCTCCGGATTTCGGCTACACCTTC.

This clonotype was detected a few times. The chain links TRBV20-1 to TRBJ2-2; a weak D match, TRBD1 (5 bases). The CDR3 totals 13 residues. The ends were cut back, 2 bases at V and 1 base at J, with 5 bases in the middle. Germline V CDR1 and CDR2: DFQATT, SNEGSKA (reference sequence). The CDR3 DNA reads as TGCAGTGCTAGACAGGGGAACACCGGGGAGCTGTTTTTT. This encodes CSARQGNTGELFF.

This clonotype has at least ten counts. The chain is built from TRBV18 and TRBJ1-5; D gene ambiguous. This CDR3 has 15 residues. CDR1 KGHSH and CDR2 LQKENI come from the germline V gene. Trimming cost V 1 base and J 2 bases, with 9 bases left between them. The CDR3 DNA reads TGTGCCAGCTCACCACAGGCTACGGGCAATCAGCCCCAGCATTTT. Encoded protein: CASSPQATGNQPQHF.

This clonotype was seen a few times. The chain uses TRBV7-6 and TRBJ2-3, with no clear D. Germline CDR1 is SGHVS and CDR2 is FNYEAQ. Trimming pared 2 bases from V and 4 bases from J, leaving 10 bases between. This CDR3 comprises 14 residues. Written as DNA, the CDR3 is TGTGCCAGCAGCTTACCGGGCTTCCCAGATACGCAGTATTTT. Residues: CASSLPGFPDTQYF.

This clonotype came up many times. This rearrangement joins TRBV28 to TRBJ2-7; tentatively, D is TRBD2 (5 bases). Germline values: CDR1 MDHEN, CDR2 SYDVKM. V was cut by 1 base and J by 3 bases, with 10 bases left in between. The length of the CDR3 is 14 residues. The CDR3 sequence: CASSLSYRGYEQYF. The CDR3 DNA follows: TGTGCCAGCAGTTTATCCTATCGGGGCTACGAGCAGTACTTC. Drawing the rest from reference TRBV28 and TRBJ2-7, the complete variable domain is DVKVTQSSRYLVKRTGEKVFLECVQDMDHENMFWYRQDPGLGLRLIYFSYDVKMKEKGDIPEGYSVSREKKERFSLILESASTNQTSMYLCASSLSYRGYEQYFGPGTRLTVT.

This clonotype has ten or more counts. The genes are TRBV5-4 and TRBJ2-7, with 7 positions matching TRBD1. V shed 0 bases and J 6 bases; nucleotides not matched to a gene: 6. Per germline, CDR1 SGHNT and CDR2 YYREEE (reference sequence). The CDR3 is made up of 14 amino acids. CDR3 DNA sequence: TGTGCCAGCAGCTTGGAGCGACAGGGCGTCGAGCAGTACTTC. It translates to CASSLERQGVEQYF.

This clonotype was seen more than once but under ten times. The chain has TRBV19 and TRBJ1-5; D unclear. CDR1 LNHDA and CDR2 SQIVND come from the germline V gene (reference sequence). The V end was cut by 4 bases, the J end by 0 bases, with 10 bases between. This CDR3 is built from 15 residues. This CDR3 reads CASSTDGYSNQPQHF. The CDR3 nucleotides are TGTGCCAGTAGTACCGACGGCTATAGCAATCAGCCCCAGCATTTT. Full variable domain (missing parts from reference TRBV19 and TRBJ1-5): DGGITQSPKYLFRKEGQNVTLSCEQNLNHDAMYWYRQDPGQGLRLIYYSQIVNDFQKGDIAEGYSVSREKKESFPLTVTSAQKNPTAFYLCASSTDGYSNQPQHFGDGTRLSIL.

The chain combines TRBV20-1 with TRBJ2-3; no firm D call. Germline-derived CDR1 and CDR2 are DFQATT and SNEGSKA (reference sequence). V was cut by 4 bases and J by 0 bases, with 14 bases left in between. This CDR3 contains 15 residues. CDR3 region: CSAIFASSSTDTQYF. In nucleotides, the CDR3 is TGCAGTGCTATCTTTGCTAGTTCTAGCACAGATACGCAGTATTTT.

A few counts support this clonotype. In nucleotides, the CDR3 is TGTGCCAGCAGTCCCCGGACAGGTTCTTCCTTGGGGTACTTC. Translating it yields CASSPRTGSSLGYF. The chain joins TRBV28 to TRBJ2-7; 7 bases are shared with TRBD1. Germline assignment: CDR1 MDHEN and CDR2 SYDVKM. There are 14 residues in the CDR3. The junction had 16 bases not matched to a gene; V was cut back by 5 bases and J by 12 bases.

This clonotype showed up many times. V is TRBV6-2 or TRBV6-3 and J is TRBJ2-2; 8 nucleotides agree with TRBD1. The V gene end was trimmed by 3 bases and the J gene end by 6 bases; junction bases not matched to a gene: 9. Germline values: CDR1 MNHEY, CDR2 SVGEGT. This CDR3 comprises 16 residues. The CDR3 is CASSYWTGSRAGELFF. The CDR3 nucleotides are TGTGCCAGCAGTTATTGGACAGGGAGTCGGGCCGGGGAGCTGTTTTTT.

This clonotype has just a few counts. This sequence joins TRBV29-1 and TRBJ1-4; D gene unclear. V was clipped by 7 bases and J by 4 bases, with 10 bases between them. The germline V gene has CDR1 SQVTM and CDR2 ANQGSEA. The CDR3 consists of 12 residues. The CDR3 reads CSAVKGNEKLFF. CDR3 in DNA: TGCAGCGCCGTGAAGGGTAATGAAAAACTGTTTTTT.

This clonotype was picked up a small number of times. CDR3: CASTLLRGYTF. CDR3 nucleotide sequence: TGTGCCAGCACCCTCCTGCGTGGCTACACCTTC. The V and J genes are TRBV12-3 or TRBV12-4 and TRBJ1-2; no clear D gene. The CDR3 is 11 residues long. V was clipped by 7 bases and J by 7 bases, with 10 bases between them.

The chain uses TRBV28 and TRBJ2-2, with D uncertain. V shed 6 bases and J shed 6 bases, with 11 bases lying between them. The CDR3 is 13 residues long. The germline CDR1 and CDR2 sequences are MDHEN and SYDVKM. Here the CDR3 DNA reads TGTGCCAGCAGACCCTTACGTTCCGGGGAGCTGTTTTTT. Translated: CASRPLRSGELFF.

This clonotype appeared many times. The chain combines TRBV10-3 with TRBJ2-7; 7 bases match TRBD1. Per germline, CDR1 ENHRY and CDR2 SYGVKD. Losses at the gene ends were 0 bases for V and 2 bases for J; bases not matched to a gene: 4. The CDR3 extends over 15 amino acids. The CDR3 DNA is TGTGCCATCAGTGAGTCTATCGGGACAGCCTACGAGCAGTACTTC. It yields the protein CAISESIGTAYEQYF.

A few counts support this clonotype. The chain recombines TRBV10-3 with TRBJ2-1; D call uncertain. The CDR3 contains 13 residues. Trimming shortened V by 0 bases and J by 5 bases, and 5 bases separated the two germline ends. Germline CDR1 ENHRY, CDR2 SYGVKD. As DNA, the CDR3 is TGTGCCATCAGTGAGTCCGTAGACAATGAGCAGTTCTTC. Protein product: CAISESVDNEQFF.

This clonotype has only a few counts. The chain recombines TRBV9 with TRBJ2-3, with unresolved D. The V gene's germline CDR1 is SGDLS and CDR2 YYNGEE. The V end lost 0 bases, the J end lost 6 bases, and 14 bases lay between the germline ends. The CDR3 sequence is 15 residues long. The CDR3 here is CASSVDSLVVDTQYF. The CDR3 DNA sequence: TGTGCCAGCAGCGTAGACTCCCTCGTCGTCGATACGCAGTATTTT.

This clonotype was picked up many times. This chain connects TRBV7-9 to TRBJ2-7; 9 nucleotides match TRBD1. This CDR3 region has 15 residues. Germline assignment: CDR1 SEHNR and CDR2 FQNEAQ (reference sequence). V lost 7 bases to trimming and J lost 13 bases; unmatched junction nucleotides: 20. The CDR3 here is CASTTQGQGATVGYF. CDR3 bases: TGTGCCAGCACCACCCAGGGACAGGGAGCGACCGTGGGTTACTTC.

This clonotype was counted between two and nine times. The chain uses TRBV7-9 and TRBJ2-7; maybe TRBD2 (5 bases). The V gene lost 5 bases and the J gene lost 0 bases, with 8 bases spanning the gap. The CDR3 totals 13 residues. Per germline, CDR1 SEHNR and CDR2 FQNEAQ (reference sequence). DNA of the CDR3: TGTGCCAGCAGCCGCCGGGACTCCTACGAGCAGTACTTC. This sequence encodes CASSRRDSYEQYF.

This rearrangement joins TRBV12-3 or TRBV12-4 to TRBJ1-2; 9 nucleotides line up with TRBD1. This CDR3 region has 15 residues. Trimming cost V 6 bases and J 4 bases; bases outside gene matches: 9. This chain's CDR3 is CASSPLDRGFYGYTF. The CDR3 DNA reads as TGTGCCAGCAGCCCACTGGACAGGGGATTCTATGGCTACACCTTC.